This T cell receptor beta chain was profiled in a study of CD8 T cells in ankylosing spondylitis (dated by TCRdb to about 2017). In the study overall: To find TCR variants linked to disease, the study profiled T cell receptor beta repertoires in ankylosing spondylitis patients and healthy donors. In total, the full study cohort was made up of approximately 99 healthy donors and 20 to 25 ankylosing spondylitis patients. Peripheral blood was sampled, and synovial fluid was also collected from ankylosing spondylitis patients. Here is what the overall study found, with its caveats: A TCR beta motif of eight highly homologous amino acid variants appeared characteristic of blood from ankylosing spondylitis patients. According to the report, matched synovial fluid samples from ankylosing spondylitis patients were significantly enriched for the disease-linked clones. Some of the motif variants had been reported before in the synovial fluid and blood of reactive arthritis patients, a finding that suggests common disease-initiation mechanisms. A CD8+ phenotype was shown by the disease-linked clones, which were found at relatively low frequencies in peripheral blood.

Spanning cysteine to phenylalanine, the CDR3 consists of 16 amino acids. Solely the CDR3 DNA is kept, with 48 bases framed from the first base. According to the germline V gene, CDR1 reads LGHNA and CDR2 reads YSLEER. The germline ends are 11 bases apart after V is trimmed by 1 base and J by 1 base. The listed sequencing device is Illumina HiSeq 2500. Quantitative 5'-RACE with molecular barcodes was the method used to prepare the TCR beta libraries. The authors processed their data as follows. A new computational method based on a probabilistic model of VDJ rearrangement was used to identify disease-linked TCR variants. The public reads were run again by TCRdb, first through fastp at Q25 and then through MiXCR, and only productive beta chains were kept. Identical CDR3 protein sequences are pooled into one entry, listed with their most common genes and DNA. TCRdb's processing, not the authors', yielded these V and J calls. A total of 700,000 to 1,000,000 distinct CDR3 sequences appear in this sample, approximately 10% of them only once. The ten biggest clones cover about 0.5% of the sample.

On this clonotype itself: Its antigen remains undetermined. Base qualities are not at hand, and no much larger clone is one base apart.

This sequence originates from a male donor with ankylosing spondylitis. Recombination joined TRBV4-3 with TRBJ2-4; D gene: possibly TRBD2, on 5 matching bases. The source material was blood, either unsorted or a sorted T cell fraction (not recorded which). The nucleotide sequence reads TGCGCCAGCAGCCAAGGAGGGTATGGCGCCAAAAACATTCAGTACTTC. It is translated as CASSQGGYGAKNIQYF.